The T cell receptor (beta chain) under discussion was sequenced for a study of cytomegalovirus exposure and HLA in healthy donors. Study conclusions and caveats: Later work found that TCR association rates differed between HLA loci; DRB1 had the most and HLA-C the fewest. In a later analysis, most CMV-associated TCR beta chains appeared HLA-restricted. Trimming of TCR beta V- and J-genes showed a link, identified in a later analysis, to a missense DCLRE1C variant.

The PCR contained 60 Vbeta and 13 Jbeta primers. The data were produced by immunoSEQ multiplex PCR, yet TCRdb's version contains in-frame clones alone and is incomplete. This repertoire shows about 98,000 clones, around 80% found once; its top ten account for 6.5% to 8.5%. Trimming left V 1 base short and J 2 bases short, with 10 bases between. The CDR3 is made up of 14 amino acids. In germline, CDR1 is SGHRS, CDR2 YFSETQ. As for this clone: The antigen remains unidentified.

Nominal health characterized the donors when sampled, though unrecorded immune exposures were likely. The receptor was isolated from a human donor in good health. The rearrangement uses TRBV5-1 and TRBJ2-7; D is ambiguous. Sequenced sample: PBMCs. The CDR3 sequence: CASSLLASPYEQYF. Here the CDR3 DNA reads TGCGCCAGCAGCTTGTTGGCCAGTCCCTACGAGCAGTACTTC.